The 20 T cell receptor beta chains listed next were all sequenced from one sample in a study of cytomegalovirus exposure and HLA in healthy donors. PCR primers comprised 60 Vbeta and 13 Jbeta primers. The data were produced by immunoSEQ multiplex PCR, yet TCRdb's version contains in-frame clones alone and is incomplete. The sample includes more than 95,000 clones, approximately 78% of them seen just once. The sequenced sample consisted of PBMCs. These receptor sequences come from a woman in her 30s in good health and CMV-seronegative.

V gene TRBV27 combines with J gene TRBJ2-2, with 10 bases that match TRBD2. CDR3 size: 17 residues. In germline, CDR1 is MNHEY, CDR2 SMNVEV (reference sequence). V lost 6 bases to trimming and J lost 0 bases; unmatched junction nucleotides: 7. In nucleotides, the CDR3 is TGTGCCAGCAGCCTTTGGACTAGCGGCACGAACACCGGGGAGCTGTTTTTT. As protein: CASSLWTSGTNTGELFF.

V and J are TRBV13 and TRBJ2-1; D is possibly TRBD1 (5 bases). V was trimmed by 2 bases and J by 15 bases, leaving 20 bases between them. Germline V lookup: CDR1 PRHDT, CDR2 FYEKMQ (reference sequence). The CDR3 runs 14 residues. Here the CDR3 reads CASSLSNGVPGPFF. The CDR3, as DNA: TGTGCCAGCAGCTTATCAAATGGGGTCCCAGGGCCGTTCTTC.

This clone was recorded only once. CDR3 region: CASSSPDRAGYGYTF. The CDR3 DNA is TGTGCCAGTAGTTCCCCGGACAGGGCCGGCTATGGCTACACCTTC. The gene calls are TRBV19 and TRBJ1-2; 8 positions agree with TRBD1. Losses at the gene ends were 5 bases for V and 4 bases for J; bases not matched to a gene: 9. The CDR3 totals 15 residues. The V gene's germline CDR1 is LNHDA and CDR2 SQIVND (reference sequence). The full variable domain, its missing parts supplied by reference TRBV19 and TRBJ1-2, is DGGITQSPKYLFRKEGQNVTLSCEQNLNHDAMYWYRQDPGQGLRLIYYSQIVNDFQKGDIAEGYSVSREKKESFPLTVTSAQKNPTAFYLCASSSPDRAGYGYTFGSGTRLTVV.

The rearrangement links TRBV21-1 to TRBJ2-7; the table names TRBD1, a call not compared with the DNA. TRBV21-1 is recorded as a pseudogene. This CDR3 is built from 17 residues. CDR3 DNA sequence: TGTGCCAGCAGCAAAAGGGGGCCTTTTCGAAACTACTACGAGCAGTACTTC. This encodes CASSKRGPFRNYYEQYF.

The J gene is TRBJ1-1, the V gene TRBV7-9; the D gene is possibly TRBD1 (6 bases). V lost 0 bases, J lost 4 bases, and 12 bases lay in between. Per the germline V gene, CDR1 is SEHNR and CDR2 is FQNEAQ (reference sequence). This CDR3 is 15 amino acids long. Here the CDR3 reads CASSLAGGASTEAFF. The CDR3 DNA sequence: TGTGCCAGCAGCTTAGCGGGGGGGGCGAGCACTGAAGCTTTCTTT.

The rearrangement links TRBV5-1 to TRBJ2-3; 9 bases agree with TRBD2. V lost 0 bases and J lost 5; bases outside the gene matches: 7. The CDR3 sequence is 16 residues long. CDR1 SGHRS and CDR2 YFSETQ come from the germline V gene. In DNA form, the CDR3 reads TGCGCCAGCAGCTTGGGGGGCGGGAGGGCCCTAGATACGCAGTATTTT. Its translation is CASSLGGGRALDTQYF.

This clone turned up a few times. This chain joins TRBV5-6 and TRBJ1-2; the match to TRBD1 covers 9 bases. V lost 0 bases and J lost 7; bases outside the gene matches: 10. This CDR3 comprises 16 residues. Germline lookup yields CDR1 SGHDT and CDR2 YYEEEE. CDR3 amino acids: CASSLEGQGLQVGYTF. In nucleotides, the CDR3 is TGTGCCAGCAGCTTGGAAGGACAGGGGTTACAGGTTGGCTACACCTTC.

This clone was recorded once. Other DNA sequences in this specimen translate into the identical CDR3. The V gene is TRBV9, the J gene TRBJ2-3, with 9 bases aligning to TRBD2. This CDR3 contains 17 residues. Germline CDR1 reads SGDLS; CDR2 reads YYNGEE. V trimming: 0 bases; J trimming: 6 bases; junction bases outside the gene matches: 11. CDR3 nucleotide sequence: TGTGCCAGCAGCGTAGAAGTGGGGCGGGGGGGGAGGGATACGCAGTATTTT. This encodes CASSVEVGRGGRDTQYF.

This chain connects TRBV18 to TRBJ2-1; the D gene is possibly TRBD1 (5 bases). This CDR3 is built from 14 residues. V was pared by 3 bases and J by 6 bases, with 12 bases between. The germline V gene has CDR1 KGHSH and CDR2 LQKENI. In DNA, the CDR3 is TGTGCCAGCTCACCCCTGACAGAAGGCAATGAGCAGTTCTTC. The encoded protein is CASSPLTEGNEQFF.

The CDR3 nucleotides read TGTGCCAGCAGTGAAAGGGCTAGCGGTTTATCCTACAATGAGCAGTTCTTC. It is translated as CASSERASGLSYNEQFF. The V and J genes are TRBV6-1 and TRBJ2-1; 7 positions match TRBD2. This CDR3 has 17 residues. The J segment lost 1 base and the V segment lost 2 bases, leaving 8 bases of the junction unmatched. Germline CDR1 MNHNS, CDR2 SASEGT.

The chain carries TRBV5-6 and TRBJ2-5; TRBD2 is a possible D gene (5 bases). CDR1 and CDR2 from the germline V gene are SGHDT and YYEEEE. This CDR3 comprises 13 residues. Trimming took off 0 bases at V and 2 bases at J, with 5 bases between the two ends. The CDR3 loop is CASSLGLQETQYF. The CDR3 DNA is TGTGCCAGCAGCTTGGGACTACAAGAGACCCAGTACTTC.

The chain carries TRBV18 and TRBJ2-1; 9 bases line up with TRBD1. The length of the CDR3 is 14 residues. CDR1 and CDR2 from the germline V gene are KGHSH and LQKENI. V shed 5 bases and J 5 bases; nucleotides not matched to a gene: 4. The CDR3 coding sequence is TGTGCCAGCTCAGGCCGGGACAGGGACAATGAGCAGTTCTTC. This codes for CASSGRDRDNEQFF.

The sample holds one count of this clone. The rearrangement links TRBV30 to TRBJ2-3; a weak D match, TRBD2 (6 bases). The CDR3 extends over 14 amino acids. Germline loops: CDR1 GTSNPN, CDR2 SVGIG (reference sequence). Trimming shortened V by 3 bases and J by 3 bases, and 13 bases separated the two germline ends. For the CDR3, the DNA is TGTGCCTGGAGGGCGGGATATGCGACAGATACGCAGTATTTT. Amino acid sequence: CAWRAGYATDTQYF.

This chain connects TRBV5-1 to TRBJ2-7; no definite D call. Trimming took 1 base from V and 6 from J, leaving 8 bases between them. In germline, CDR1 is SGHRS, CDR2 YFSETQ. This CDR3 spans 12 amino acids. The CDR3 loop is CASSLLESEQYF. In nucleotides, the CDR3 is TGCGCCAGCAGCTTGTTGGAGTCCGAGCAGTACTTC.

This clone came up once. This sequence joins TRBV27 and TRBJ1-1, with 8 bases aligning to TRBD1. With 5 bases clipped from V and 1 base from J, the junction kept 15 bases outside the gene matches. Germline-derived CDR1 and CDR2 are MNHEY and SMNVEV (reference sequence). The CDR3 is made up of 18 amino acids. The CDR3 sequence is CASSRQGSTLGRNTEAFF. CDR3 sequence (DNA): TGTGCCAGCAGTCGACAGGGGTCTACGCTGGGTCGGAACACTGAAGCTTTCTTT.

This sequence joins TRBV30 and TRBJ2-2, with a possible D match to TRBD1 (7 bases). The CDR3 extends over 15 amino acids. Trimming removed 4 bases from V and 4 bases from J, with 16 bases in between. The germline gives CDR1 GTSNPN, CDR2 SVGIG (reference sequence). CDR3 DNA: TGTGCCTGGACCCGGAGGGGGCTCCCCACCGGGGAGCTGTTTTTT. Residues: CAWTRRGLPTGELFF.

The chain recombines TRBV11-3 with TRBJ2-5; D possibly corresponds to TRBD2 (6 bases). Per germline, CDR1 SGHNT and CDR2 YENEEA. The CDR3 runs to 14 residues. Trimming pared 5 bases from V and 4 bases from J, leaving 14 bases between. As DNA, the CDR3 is TGTGCCAGCAGCGCCCGGGGACTGATAGAGACCCAGTACTTC. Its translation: CASSARGLIETQYF.

The CDR3 DNA sequence: TGTGCCAGCAGTGTTTCGGGGGTTAGCAATCAGCCCCAGCATTTT. As protein: CASSVSGVSNQPQHF. The chain recombines TRBV6-1 with TRBJ1-5, with TRBD1 as a possible D gene (5 bases). The CDR3 covers 15 residues. CDR1 is MNHNS, CDR2 SASEGT, per germline. V shed 4 bases and J shed 0 bases, with 10 bases lying between them.

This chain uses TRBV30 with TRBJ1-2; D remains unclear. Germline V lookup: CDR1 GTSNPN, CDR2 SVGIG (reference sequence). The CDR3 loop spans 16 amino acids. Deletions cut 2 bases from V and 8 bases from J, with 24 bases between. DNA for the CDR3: TGTGCCTGGAGTTTTCCCCGGGAATCCCGGGTCCGGGGCTACACCTTC. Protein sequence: CAWSFPRESRVRGYTF.

The CDR3 nucleotides read TGTGCCTGGAGTGTACGAGAGTTTTCCGAGCAGTACTTC. Encoded protein: CAWSVREFSEQYF. The V and J genes are TRBV30 and TRBJ2-7; D uncertain. The CDR3 covers 13 residues. The V end lost 0 bases, the J end lost 6 bases, and 12 bases lay between the germline ends. CDR1 GTSNPN and CDR2 SVGIG come from the germline V gene (reference sequence).